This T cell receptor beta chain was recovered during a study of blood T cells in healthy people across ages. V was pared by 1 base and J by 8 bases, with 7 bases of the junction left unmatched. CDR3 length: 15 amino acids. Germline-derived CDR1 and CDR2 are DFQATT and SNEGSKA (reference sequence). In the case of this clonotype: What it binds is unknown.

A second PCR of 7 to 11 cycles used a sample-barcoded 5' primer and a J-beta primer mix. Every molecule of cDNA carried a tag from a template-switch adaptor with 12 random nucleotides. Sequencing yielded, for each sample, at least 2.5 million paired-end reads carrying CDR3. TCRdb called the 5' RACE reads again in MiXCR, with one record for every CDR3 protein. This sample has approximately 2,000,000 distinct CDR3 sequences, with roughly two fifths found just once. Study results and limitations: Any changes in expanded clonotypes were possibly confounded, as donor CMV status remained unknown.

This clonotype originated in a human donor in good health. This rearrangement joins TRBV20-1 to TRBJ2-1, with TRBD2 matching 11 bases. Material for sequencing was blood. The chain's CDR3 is CSARVASGRSYEQFF. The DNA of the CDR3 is TGCAGTGCTAGAGTCGCTAGCGGGAGGTCCTATGAGCAGTTCTTC.